This T cell receptor (beta chain) was retrieved from a study of CD8+CD57+ T cells in acquired aplastic anemia. Across the study: Isolated CD4+ and CD8+ cells, once sorted, yielded DNA averaging roughly 3.2 ug. General study points: Between patients and controls, around 27 CD8+ CDR3 sequences were found in common.

Patients included in sequencing had previously demonstrated CD8+CD57+ cell expansion by flow cytometry. Patients were treatment-naive when blood was sampled. There are many counts of this clonotype. Antigen: not known. At one end, the junction sequence differs from germline, possibly due to a read error. Genomic DNA provided the template from which TCR beta VDJ and CDR3 profiles were obtained. TCRdb reanalysed the reads using MiXCR and keeps one entry per CDR3 protein. The top ten hold less than 50% of the sample, which has roughly 250,000 distinct CDR3 sequences, roughly 82% seen once. The germline V gene encodes CDR1 SGHVS and CDR2 FQNEAQ. CDR3 length: 14 amino acids.

This chain joins TRBV7-8 and TRBJ2-5; 7 nucleotides align to TRBD2. This TCR was sampled from a human donor with aplastic anemia. The sequenced sample was sorted CD4+, CD8+, or CD8+CD57+ T cells (not recorded which) from PBMCs. The CDR3 is CASSLAGGPETQYF. The CDR3 DNA follows: TGTGCCAGCAGCTTAGCGGGAGGGCCCGAGACGCAGTATTTC.